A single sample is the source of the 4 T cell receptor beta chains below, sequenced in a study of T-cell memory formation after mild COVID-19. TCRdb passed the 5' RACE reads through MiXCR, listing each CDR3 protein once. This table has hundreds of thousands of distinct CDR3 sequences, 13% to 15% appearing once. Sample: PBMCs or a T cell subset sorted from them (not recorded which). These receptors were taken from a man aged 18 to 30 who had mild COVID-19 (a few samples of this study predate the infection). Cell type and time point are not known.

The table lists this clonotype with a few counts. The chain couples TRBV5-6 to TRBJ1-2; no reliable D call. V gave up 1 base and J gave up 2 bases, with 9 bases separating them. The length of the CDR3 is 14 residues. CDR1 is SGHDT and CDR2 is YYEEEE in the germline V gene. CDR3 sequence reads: CASSLWAANYGYTF. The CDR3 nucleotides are TGTGCCAGCAGCTTGTGGGCAGCAAACTATGGCTACACCTTC.

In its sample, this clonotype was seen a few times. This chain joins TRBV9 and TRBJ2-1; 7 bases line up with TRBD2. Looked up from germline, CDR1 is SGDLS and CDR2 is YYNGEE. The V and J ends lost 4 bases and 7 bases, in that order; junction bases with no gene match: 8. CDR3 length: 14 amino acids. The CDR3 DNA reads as TGTGCCAGCAGCAGGCTCCCCGGGGGGAATGAGCAGTTCTTC. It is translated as CASSRLPGGNEQFF.

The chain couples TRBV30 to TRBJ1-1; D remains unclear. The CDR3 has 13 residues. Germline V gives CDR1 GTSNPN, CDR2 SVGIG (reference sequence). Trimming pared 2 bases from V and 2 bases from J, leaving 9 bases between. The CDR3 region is CAWSTQTNTEAFF. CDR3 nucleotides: TGTGCCTGGAGTACTCAAACAAACACTGAAGCTTTCTTT. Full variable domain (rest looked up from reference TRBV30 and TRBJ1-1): SQTIHQWPATLVQPVGSPLSLECTVEGTSNPNLYWYRQAAGRGLQLLFYSVGIGQISSEVPQNLSASRPQDRQFILSSKKLLLSDSGFYLCAWSTQTNTEAFFGQGTRLTVV.

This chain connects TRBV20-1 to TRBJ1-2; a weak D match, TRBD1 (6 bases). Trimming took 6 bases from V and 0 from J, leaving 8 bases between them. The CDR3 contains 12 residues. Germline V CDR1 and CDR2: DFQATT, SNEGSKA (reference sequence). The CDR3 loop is CSAEGANYGYTF. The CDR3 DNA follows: TGCAGTGCGGAGGGGGCTAACTATGGCTACACCTTC.